This T cell receptor (beta chain) stems from a study of T cells after yellow fever vaccination. Across the study: SMART-Seq v4 Ultra Low Input prepared libraries from low-cell fractions. Study observations and caveats: A small share of clonotypes appeared in both CD4 and CD8 compartments. Most primary-vaccination clones reappeared after the booster (about 97% CD4, 88% CD8).

The 5'RACE template-switching step produced TCR cDNA and added a universal primer site and UMIs. Each CDR3 protein gets one entry after TCRdb re-called the 5' RACE reads with MiXCR. The sample includes 200,000 to 300,000 distinct CDR3 sequences, around 6.7% seen only once; the top ten take approximately 1.1%. A note on this clonotype: No antigen is known for it.

V was shortened by 6 bases and J by 3 bases, with 12 bases between the two germline ends. Germline V lookup: CDR1 SQVTM, CDR2 ANQGSEA. The CDR3 covers 13 residues. The clonotype originates from a man between 25 and 39 years old who received the YFV17D yellow fever vaccine. The material was CD4+ T cells sorted from PBMCs, obtained on the day of the yellow fever booster vaccination. This chain links TRBV29-1 with TRBJ2-4; D may match TRBD1 or TRBD2 (5 bases each). In nucleotides, the CDR3 is TGCAGCGTAGGGGACGGGAACAAAAACATTCAGTACTTC. Residues: CSVGDGNKNIQYF.